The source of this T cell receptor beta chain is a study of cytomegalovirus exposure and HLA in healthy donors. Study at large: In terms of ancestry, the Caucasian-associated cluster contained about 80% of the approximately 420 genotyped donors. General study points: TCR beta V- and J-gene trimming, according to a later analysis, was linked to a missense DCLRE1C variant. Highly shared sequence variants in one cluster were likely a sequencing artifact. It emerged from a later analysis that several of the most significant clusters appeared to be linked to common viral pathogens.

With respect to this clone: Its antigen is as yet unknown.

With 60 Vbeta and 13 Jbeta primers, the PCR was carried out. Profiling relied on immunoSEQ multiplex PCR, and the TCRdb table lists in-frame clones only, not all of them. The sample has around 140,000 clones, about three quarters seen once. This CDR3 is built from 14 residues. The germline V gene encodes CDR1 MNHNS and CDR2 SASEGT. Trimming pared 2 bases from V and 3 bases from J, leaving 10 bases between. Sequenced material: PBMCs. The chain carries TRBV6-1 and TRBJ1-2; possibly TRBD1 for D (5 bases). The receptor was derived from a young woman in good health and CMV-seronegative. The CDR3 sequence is CASSERMGHYGYTF. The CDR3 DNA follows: TGTGCCAGCAGTGAAAGGATGGGGCACTATGGCTACACCTTC.